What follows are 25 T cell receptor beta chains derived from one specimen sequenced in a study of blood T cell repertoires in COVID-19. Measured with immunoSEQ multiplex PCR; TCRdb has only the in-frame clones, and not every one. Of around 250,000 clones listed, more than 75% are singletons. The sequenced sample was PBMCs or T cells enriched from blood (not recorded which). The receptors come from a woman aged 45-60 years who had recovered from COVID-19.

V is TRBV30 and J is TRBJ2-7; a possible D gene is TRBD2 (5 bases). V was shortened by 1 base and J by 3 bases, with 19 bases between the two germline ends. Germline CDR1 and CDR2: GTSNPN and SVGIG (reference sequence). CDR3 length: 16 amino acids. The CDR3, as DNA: TGTGCCTGGAGTGGCCCGAGGACCACGGGAAGCTACGAGCAGTACTTC. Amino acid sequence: CAWSGPRTTGSYEQYF.

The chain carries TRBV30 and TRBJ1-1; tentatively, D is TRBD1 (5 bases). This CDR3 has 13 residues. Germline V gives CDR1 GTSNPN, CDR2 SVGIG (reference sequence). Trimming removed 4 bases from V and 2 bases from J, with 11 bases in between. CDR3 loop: CAWTKTVNTEAFF. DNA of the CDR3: TGTGCCTGGACCAAGACAGTTAACACTGAAGCTTTCTTT.

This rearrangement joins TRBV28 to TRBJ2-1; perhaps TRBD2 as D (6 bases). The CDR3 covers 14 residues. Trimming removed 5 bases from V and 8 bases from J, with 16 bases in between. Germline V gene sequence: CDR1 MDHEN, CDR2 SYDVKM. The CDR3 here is CASSGRRDWDEQFF. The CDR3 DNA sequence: TGTGCCAGCAGTGGGAGGCGGGATTGGGATGAGCAGTTCTTC.

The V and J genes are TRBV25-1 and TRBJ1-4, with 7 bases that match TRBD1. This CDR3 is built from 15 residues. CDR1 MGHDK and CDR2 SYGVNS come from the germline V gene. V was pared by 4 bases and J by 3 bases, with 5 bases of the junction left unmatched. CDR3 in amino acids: CASSGRGQPNEKLFF. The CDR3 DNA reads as TGTGCCAGCAGTGGACGGGGACAGCCTAATGAAAAACTGTTTTTT.

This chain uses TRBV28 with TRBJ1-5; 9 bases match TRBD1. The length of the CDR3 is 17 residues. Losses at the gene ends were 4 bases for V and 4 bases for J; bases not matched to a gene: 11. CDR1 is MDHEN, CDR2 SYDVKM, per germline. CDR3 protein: CASSSLLGQGHNQPQHF. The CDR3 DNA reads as TGTGCCAGCAGTTCACTTCTGGGACAGGGACATAATCAGCCCCAGCATTTT.

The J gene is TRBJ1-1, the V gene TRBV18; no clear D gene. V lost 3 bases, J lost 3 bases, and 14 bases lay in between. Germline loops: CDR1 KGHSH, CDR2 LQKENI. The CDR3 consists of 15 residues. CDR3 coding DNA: TGTGCCAGCTCACCGCGGGCCACGTGGTACACTGAAGCTTTCTTT. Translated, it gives CASSPRATWYTEAFF.

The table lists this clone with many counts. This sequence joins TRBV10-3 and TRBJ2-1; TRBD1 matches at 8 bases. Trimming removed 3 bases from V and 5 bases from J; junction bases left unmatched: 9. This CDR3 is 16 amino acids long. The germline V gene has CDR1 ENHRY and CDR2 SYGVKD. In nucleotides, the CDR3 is TGTGCCATCAGTGACCCCGGGACAGGCTGGAACAATGAGCAGTTCTTC. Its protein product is CAISDPGTGWNNEQFF.

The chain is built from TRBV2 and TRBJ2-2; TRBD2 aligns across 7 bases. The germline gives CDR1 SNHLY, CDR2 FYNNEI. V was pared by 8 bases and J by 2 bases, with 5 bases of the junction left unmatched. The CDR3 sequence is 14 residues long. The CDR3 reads CASPGTKNTGELFF. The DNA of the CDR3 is TGTGCCAGCCCCGGGACTAAAAACACCGGGGAGCTGTTTTTT.

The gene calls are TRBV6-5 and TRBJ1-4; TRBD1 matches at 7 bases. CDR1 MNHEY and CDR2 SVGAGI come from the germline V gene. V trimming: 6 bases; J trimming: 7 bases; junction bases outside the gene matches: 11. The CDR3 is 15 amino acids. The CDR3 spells CASSPNRGIGEKLFF. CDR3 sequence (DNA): TGTGCCAGCAGCCCAAACAGGGGTATTGGTGAAAAACTGTTTTTT.

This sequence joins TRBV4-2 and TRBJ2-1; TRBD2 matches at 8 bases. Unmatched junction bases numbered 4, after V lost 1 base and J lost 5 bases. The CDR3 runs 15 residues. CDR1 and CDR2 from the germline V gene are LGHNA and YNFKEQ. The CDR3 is CASSQVTAGDNEQFF. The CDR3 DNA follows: TGTGCCAGCAGCCAAGTAACAGCGGGGGACAATGAGCAGTTCTTC.

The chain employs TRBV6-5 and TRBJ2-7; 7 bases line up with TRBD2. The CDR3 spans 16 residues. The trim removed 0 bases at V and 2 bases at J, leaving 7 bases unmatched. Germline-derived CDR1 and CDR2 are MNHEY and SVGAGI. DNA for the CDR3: TGTGCCAGCAGTTACTCTTTCGAGCGGGGAGCCTACGAGCAGTACTTC. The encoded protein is CASSYSFERGAYEQYF.

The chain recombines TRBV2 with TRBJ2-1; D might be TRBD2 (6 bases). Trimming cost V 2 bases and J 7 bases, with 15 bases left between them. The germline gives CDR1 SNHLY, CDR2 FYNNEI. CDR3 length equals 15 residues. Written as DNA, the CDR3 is TGTGCCAGCAGTGAAAATAGAGCCGGGGGTAATGAGCAGTTCTTC. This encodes CASSENRAGGNEQFF.

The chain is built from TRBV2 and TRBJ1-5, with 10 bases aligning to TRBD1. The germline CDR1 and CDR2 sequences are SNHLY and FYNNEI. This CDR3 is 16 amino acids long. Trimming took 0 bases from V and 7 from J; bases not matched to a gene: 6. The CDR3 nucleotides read TGTGCCAGCAGTGAAGCGCTCCGGGACAGGGGACAGCCCCAGCATTTT. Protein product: CASSEALRDRGQPQHF.

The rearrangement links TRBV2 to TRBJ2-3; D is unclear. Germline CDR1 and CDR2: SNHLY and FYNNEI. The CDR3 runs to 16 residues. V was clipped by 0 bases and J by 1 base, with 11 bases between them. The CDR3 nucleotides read TGTGCCAGCAGTGAAGCGCGTCCGCACGGCACAGATACGCAGTATTTT. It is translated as CASSEARPHGTDTQYF.

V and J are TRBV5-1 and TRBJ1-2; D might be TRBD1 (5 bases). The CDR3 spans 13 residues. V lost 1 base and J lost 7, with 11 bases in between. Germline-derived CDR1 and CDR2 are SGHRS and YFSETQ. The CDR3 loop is CASSLSPGSGYTF. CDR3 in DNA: TGCGCCAGCAGCTTGTCCCCAGGGTCTGGCTACACCTTC.

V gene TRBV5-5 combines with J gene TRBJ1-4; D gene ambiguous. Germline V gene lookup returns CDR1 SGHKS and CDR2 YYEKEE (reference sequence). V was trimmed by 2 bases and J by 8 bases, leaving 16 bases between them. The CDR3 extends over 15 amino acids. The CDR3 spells CASSLSEYRGEKLFF. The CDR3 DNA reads TGTGCCAGCAGCTTATCAGAGTACCGCGGGGAAAAACTGTTTTTT. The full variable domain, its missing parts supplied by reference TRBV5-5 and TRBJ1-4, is DAGVTQSPTHLIKTRGQQVTLRCSPISGHKSVSWYQQVLGQGPQFIFQYYEKEERGRGNFPDRFSARQFPNYSSELNVNALLLGDSALYLCASSLSEYRGEKLFFGSGTQLSVL.

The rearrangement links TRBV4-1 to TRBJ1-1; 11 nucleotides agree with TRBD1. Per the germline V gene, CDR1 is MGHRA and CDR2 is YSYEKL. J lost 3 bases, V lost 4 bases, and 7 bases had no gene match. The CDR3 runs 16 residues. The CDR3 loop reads CASSLGQGASDTEAFF. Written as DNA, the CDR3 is TGCGCCAGCAGCCTCGGACAGGGGGCCTCGGACACTGAAGCTTTCTTT.

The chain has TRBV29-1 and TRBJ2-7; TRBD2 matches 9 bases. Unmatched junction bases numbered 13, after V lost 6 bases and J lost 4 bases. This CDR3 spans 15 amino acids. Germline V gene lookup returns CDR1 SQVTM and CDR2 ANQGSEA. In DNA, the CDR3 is TGCAGCGTAAAGGCGGCGGGAGGGCCTAGGTACGAGCAGTACTTC. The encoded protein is CSVKAAGGPRYEQYF.

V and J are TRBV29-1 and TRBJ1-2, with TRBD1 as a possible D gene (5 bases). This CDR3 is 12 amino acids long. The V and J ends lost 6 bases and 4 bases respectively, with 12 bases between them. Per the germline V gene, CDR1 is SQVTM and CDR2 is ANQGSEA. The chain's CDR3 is CSVGGESYGYTF. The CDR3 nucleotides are TGCAGCGTGGGAGGGGAAAGCTATGGCTACACCTTC.

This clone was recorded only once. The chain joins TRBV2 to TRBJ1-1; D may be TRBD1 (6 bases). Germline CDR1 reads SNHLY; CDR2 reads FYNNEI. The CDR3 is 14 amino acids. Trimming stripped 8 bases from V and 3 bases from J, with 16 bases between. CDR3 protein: CASASEGGDTEAFF. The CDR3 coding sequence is TGTGCCAGCGCCTCGGAGGGGGGGGACACTGAAGCTTTCTTT.

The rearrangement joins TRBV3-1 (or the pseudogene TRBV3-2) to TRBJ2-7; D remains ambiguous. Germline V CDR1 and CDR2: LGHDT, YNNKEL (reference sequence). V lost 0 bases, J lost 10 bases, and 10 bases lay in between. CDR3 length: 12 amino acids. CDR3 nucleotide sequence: TGTGCCAGCAGCCAAGAGAGCGAGAAACAGTACTTC. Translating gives CASSQESEKQYF.

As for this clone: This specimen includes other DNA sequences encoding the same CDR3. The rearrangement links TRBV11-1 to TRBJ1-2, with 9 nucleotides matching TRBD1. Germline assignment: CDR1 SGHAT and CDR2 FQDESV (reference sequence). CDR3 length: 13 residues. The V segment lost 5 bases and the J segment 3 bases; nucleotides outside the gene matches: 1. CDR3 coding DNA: TGTGCCAGCAGCCGGACAGGGGACTATGGCTACACCTTC. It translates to CASSRTGDYGYTF. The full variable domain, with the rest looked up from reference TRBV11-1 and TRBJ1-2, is EAEVAQSPRYKITEKSQAVAFWCDPISGHATLYWYRQILGQGPELLVQFQDESVVDDSQLPKDRFSAERLKGVDSTLKIQPAELGDSAMYLCASSRTGDYGYTFGSGTRLTVV.

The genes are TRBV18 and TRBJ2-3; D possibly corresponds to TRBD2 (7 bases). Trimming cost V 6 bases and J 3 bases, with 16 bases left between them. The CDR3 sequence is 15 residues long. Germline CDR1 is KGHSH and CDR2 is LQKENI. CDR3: CASSPLGRGTDTQYF. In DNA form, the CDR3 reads TGTGCCAGCTCCCCTCTGGGGAGGGGGACAGATACGCAGTATTTT.

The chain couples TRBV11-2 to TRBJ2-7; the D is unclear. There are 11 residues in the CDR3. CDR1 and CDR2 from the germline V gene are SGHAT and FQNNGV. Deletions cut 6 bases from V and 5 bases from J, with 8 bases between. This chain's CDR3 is CASSSLHEQYF. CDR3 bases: TGTGCCAGCAGTTCTCTCCACGAGCAGTACTTC.

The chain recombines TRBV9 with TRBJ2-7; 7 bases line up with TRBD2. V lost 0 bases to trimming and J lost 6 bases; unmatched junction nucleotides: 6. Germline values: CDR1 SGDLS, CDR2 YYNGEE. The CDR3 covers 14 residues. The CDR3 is CASSVDLAEREQYF. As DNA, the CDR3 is TGTGCCAGCAGCGTAGATCTAGCGGAGCGCGAGCAGTACTTC.